One and the same sample provided the 22 T cell receptor beta chains below, sequenced in a study of blood T cell repertoires in COVID-19. Generated by immunoSEQ multiplex PCR, the TCRdb table keeps only in-frame clones and is missing some. Of hundreds of thousands of clones listed, 85% to 90% were seen once; the top ten hold about 4%. The sequencing sample was made of PBMCs or T cells enriched from blood (not recorded which). All receptors come from a man aged 25 to 45 who had recovered from COVID-19.

CDR3 region: CASSYDRDTEAFF. CDR3 DNA sequence: TGTGCCAGCAGCTACGACAGGGACACTGAAGCTTTCTTT. The rearrangement joins TRBV6-5 to TRBJ1-1; 7 nucleotides align to TRBD1. The V and J ends lost 6 bases and 3 bases, in that order; junction bases with no gene match: 4. This CDR3 contains 13 residues. Germline assignment: CDR1 MNHEY and CDR2 SVGAGI.

V and J are TRBV6-5 and TRBJ2-5, with 7 bases fitting TRBD1. CDR3 length: 14 amino acids. The germline V gene encodes CDR1 MNHEY and CDR2 SVGAGI. The V gene end was trimmed by 6 bases and the J gene end by 2 bases; junction bases not matched to a gene: 6. Here the CDR3 reads CASRKQGIQETQYF. CDR3 nucleotide sequence: TGTGCCAGCAGAAAACAGGGGATACAAGAGACCCAGTACTTC.

This chain links TRBV7-9 with TRBJ2-2; 12 bases fit TRBD1. The length of the CDR3 is 18 residues. Trimming cost V 6 bases and J 7 bases; bases outside gene matches: 15. In germline, CDR1 is SEHNR, CDR2 FQNEAQ (reference sequence). The chain's CDR3 is CASRSTGTGGRGHGELFF. CDR3 sequence (DNA): TGTGCCAGCAGATCCACCGGGACAGGGGGCCGCGGGCACGGGGAGCTGTTTTTT.

This chain connects TRBV7-6 to TRBJ1-5; D may be TRBD1 (6 bases). CDR3 length: 14 amino acids. V gave up 5 bases and J gave up 6 bases, with 14 bases separating them. Germline V CDR1 and CDR2: SGHVS, FNYEAQ. The CDR3: CASSGLGAGQPQHF. In DNA, the CDR3 is TGTGCCAGCAGCGGGTTGGGGGCGGGTCAGCCCCAGCATTTT.

The rearrangement links TRBV28 to TRBJ1-1, with unresolved D. Looked up from germline, CDR1 is MDHEN and CDR2 is SYDVKM. The length of the CDR3 is 13 residues. Trimming shortened V by 5 bases and J by 6 bases, and 13 bases separated the two germline ends. This chain's CDR3 is CASSLMIRSEAFF. CDR3 nucleotides: TGTGCCAGCAGTCTGATGATCAGATCTGAAGCTTTCTTT.

The rearrangement joins TRBV30 to TRBJ1-5; TRBD1 aligns across 8 bases. Trimming cost V 0 bases and J 7 bases; bases outside gene matches: 5. There are 14 residues in the CDR3. Germline loops: CDR1 GTSNPN, CDR2 SVGIG (reference sequence). This CDR3 reads CAWSVDRGFQPQHF. CDR3 sequence (DNA): TGTGCCTGGAGTGTAGACAGGGGTTTCCAGCCCCAGCATTTT. Looking up the rest from reference TRBV30 and TRBJ1-5 gives the full variable domain: SQTIHQWPATLVQPVGSPLSLECTVEGTSNPNLYWYRQAAGRGLQLLFYSVGIGQISSEVPQNLSASRPQDRQFILSSKKLLLSDSGFYLCAWSVDRGFQPQHFGDGTRLSIL.

This clone was detected a few times. Germline and junction disagree at one end, which may indicate a read error. V and J are TRBV30 and TRBJ2-5, with 9 bases matching TRBD1. Germline V gene data show CDR1 as GTSNPN and CDR2 as SVGIG (reference sequence). This CDR3 has 13 amino acids. The CDR3 protein is CARRDRASETQYF. The CDR3 DNA reads TGTGCCCGGAGGGACAGGGCTTCGGAGACCCAGTACTTC.

This chain connects TRBV30 to TRBJ2-1; TRBD2 matches at 10 bases. The V gene end was trimmed by 2 bases and the J gene end by 4 bases; junction bases not matched to a gene: 5. Germline CDR1 GTSNPN, CDR2 SVGIG (reference sequence). The CDR3 spans 15 residues. The CDR3 loop is CAWSTGTSAYNEQFF. DNA of the CDR3: TGTGCCTGGAGTACCGGGACTAGCGCGTACAATGAGCAGTTCTTC.

This rearrangement joins TRBV24-1 to TRBJ1-2, with D tentatively TRBD1 (5 bases). Trimming took 5 bases from V and 1 from J, leaving 10 bases between them. This CDR3 is built from 14 residues. Germline values: CDR1 KGHDR, CDR2 SFDVKD. CDR3 coding DNA: TGTGCCACCAGTGGGGGGGGGTTTAACTATGGCTACACCTTC. Protein product: CATSGGGFNYGYTF.

The V and J genes are TRBV6-5 and TRBJ2-1; 14 bases are a match to TRBD2. The junction had 7 bases not matched to a gene; V was cut back by 4 bases and J by 8 bases. The CDR3 covers 16 residues. The V gene's germline CDR1 is MNHEY and CDR2 SVGAGI. CDR3 loop: CASSSPGTSGSYEQFF. The CDR3 bases are TGTGCCAGCAGTTCCCCCGGGACTAGCGGGAGCTATGAGCAGTTCTTC.

This clone appeared a few times. The CDR3: CASREGTGEQYF. The CDR3 region has the DNA TGTGCCAGCAGGGAGGGGACGGGCGAGCAGTACTTC. The chain couples TRBV27 to TRBJ2-7; maybe TRBD2 (6 bases). The CDR3 has 12 residues. Deletions cut 6 bases from V and 6 bases from J, with 12 bases between. Germline V gene data show CDR1 as MNHEY and CDR2 as SMNVEV (reference sequence).

The chain is built from TRBV27 and TRBJ2-5; maybe TRBD1 (6 bases). Germline V gene lookup returns CDR1 MNHEY and CDR2 SMNVEV (reference sequence). The CDR3 contains 14 residues. V shed 5 bases and J shed 5 bases, with 15 bases lying between them. CDR3 nucleotides: TGTGCCAGCAGTCCAGTAGGGGGTGTGGAGACCCAGTACTTC. Its translation: CASSPVGGVETQYF.

The J gene is TRBJ2-7, the V gene TRBV28, with a tentative D call TRBD1 (5 bases). The CDR3 totals 13 residues. Trimming removed 7 bases at V and 0 bases at J, with 10 bases between. CDR1 is MDHEN and CDR2 is SYDVKM in the germline V gene. Written as DNA, the CDR3 is TGTGCCAGCACTTGGGGCAACTCCTACGAGCAGTACTTC. Amino acid sequence: CASTWGNSYEQYF.

This clone was picked up a small number of times. The chain recombines TRBV15 with TRBJ1-1; 7 bases align to TRBD1. CDR1 and CDR2 (germline): LNHNV, YYDKDF (reference sequence). The CDR3 contains 13 residues. The junction had 4 bases not matched to a gene; V was cut back by 2 bases and J by 7 bases. Written as DNA, the CDR3 is TGTGCCACCAGCAGATGGAGGGACAGTGAAGCTTTCTTT. It translates to CATSRWRDSEAFF.

The gene calls are TRBV4-1 and TRBJ1-3; D remains ambiguous. CDR3 length equals 16 residues. Deletions cut 8 bases from V and 0 bases from J, with 17 bases between. CDR1 MGHRA and CDR2 YSYEKL come from the germline V gene. CDR3 sequence (DNA): TGCGCCAGCCTCCCCTCTCCGGTTAGCTCTGGAAACACCATATATTTT. Its protein product is CASLPSPVSSGNTIYF.

The V and J genes are TRBV2 and TRBJ1-4; the match to TRBD1 covers 9 bases. V gave up 3 bases and J gave up 8 bases; unmatched junction bases: 16. This CDR3 has 18 amino acids. In germline, CDR1 is SNHLY, CDR2 FYNNEI. CDR3 coding DNA: TGTGCCAGCAGTGACCCCGGGACAGGGATACGAGGTGGGGAAAAACTGTTTTTT. Translating it yields CASSDPGTGIRGGEKLFF. The complete variable domain, with remaining parts taken from reference TRBV2 and TRBJ1-4, reads EPEVTQTPSHQVTQMGQEVILRCVPISNHLYFYWYRQILGQKVEFLVSFYNNEISEKSEIFDDQFSVERPDGSNFTLKIRSTKLEDSAMYFCASSDPGTGIRGGEKLFFGSGTQLSVL.

J is TRBJ2-3 and V is TRBV5-1; 10 bases fit TRBD1. With 5 bases clipped from V and 7 bases from J, the junction kept 7 bases outside the gene matches. The CDR3 totals 14 residues. Germline lookup yields CDR1 SGHRS and CDR2 YFSETQ. The CDR3 protein is CASRQTGGGNTQYF. CDR3 bases: TGCGCCAGCAGACAGACAGGGGGCGGAAATACGCAGTATTTT.

The chain couples TRBV7-2 to TRBJ2-7, with D perhaps TRBD1 (6 bases). This CDR3 has 11 amino acids. Trimming pared 4 bases from V and 9 bases from J, leaving 10 bases between. Germline values: CDR1 SGHTA, CDR2 FQGNSA. The CDR3 DNA reads as TGTGCCAGCAGCTCGGCAGGGGCGCAGTACTTC. As protein: CASSSAGAQYF.

J is TRBJ1-1 and V is TRBV4-1; TRBD1 agrees at 12 bases. This CDR3 has 15 amino acids. Trimming cost V 2 bases and J 8 bases; bases outside gene matches: 6. CDR1 is MGHRA and CDR2 is YSYEKL in the germline V gene. CDR3 DNA sequence: TGCGCCAGCAGCCAACGGGACAGGGGGCCCCTGGAAGCTTTCTTT. This gives the protein CASSQRDRGPLEAFF.

There are a few counts of this clone. This chain uses TRBV10-2 with TRBJ2-2, with 8 nucleotides matching TRBD1. The trim removed 5 bases at V and 6 bases at J, leaving 2 bases unmatched. The germline V gene encodes CDR1 WSHSY and CDR2 SAAADI. This CDR3 has 13 residues. The CDR3 sequence: CASSLTGAGELFF. CDR3 nucleotides: TGCGCCAGCAGTCTGACAGGGGCCGGGGAGCTGTTTTTT.

The chain couples TRBV10-3 to TRBJ1-5, with 8 bases identical to TRBD1. Germline V lookup: CDR1 ENHRY, CDR2 SYGVKD. The J segment lost 5 bases and the V segment lost 7 bases, leaving 4 bases of the junction unmatched. CDR3 size: 13 residues. The CDR3 nucleotides read TGTGCCATCACTACGGGACAGGATCAGCCCCAGCATTTT. Its protein product is CAITTGQDQPQHF.

The V gene is TRBV6-5, the J gene TRBJ1-1; 8 bases line up with TRBD1. Germline CDR1 reads MNHEY; CDR2 reads SVGAGI. J lost 1 base, V lost 8 bases, and 6 bases had no gene match. The CDR3 contains 14 residues. For the CDR3, the DNA is TGTGCCAGCGCTAAGGACAGGGCGAACACTGAAGCTTTCTTT. Translating gives CASAKDRANTEAFF.